One sample yielded the 15 T cell receptor beta chains listed below, sequenced in a study of cytomegalovirus exposure and HLA in healthy donors. Data came from immunoSEQ multiplex PCR; TCRdb stores just in-frame clones and leaves some out. The sample carries roughly 50,000 clones, about nine tenths recorded once. Sample: PBMCs. These receptors all come from a young man in good health and CMV-seronegative.

This clone was seen just once. This rearrangement joins TRBV19 to TRBJ2-5, with 7 positions matching TRBD1. Germline lookup yields CDR1 LNHDA and CDR2 SQIVND (reference sequence). Trimming removed 5 bases from V and 2 bases from J; junction bases left unmatched: 5. The CDR3 spans 14 residues. CDR3 amino acids: CASSPRQGQETQYF. In nucleotides, the CDR3 is TGTGCCAGTAGTCCTCGACAGGGACAAGAGACCCAGTACTTC.

The J gene is TRBJ2-1, the V gene TRBV28, with 7 bases identical to TRBD2. CDR3 length: 15 residues. Germline values: CDR1 MDHEN, CDR2 SYDVKM. Trimming cost V 6 bases and J 8 bases; bases outside gene matches: 13. CDR3 nucleotides: TGTGCCAGCAGCCTGGGGTGGGGGGGGTTGCATGAGCAGTTCTTC. Translation: CASSLGWGGLHEQFF.

Only a few counts were recorded for this clone. The chain couples TRBV27 to TRBJ2-3; D perhaps matches TRBD2 (5 bases). This CDR3 contains 15 residues. The ends were cut back, 6 bases at V and 4 bases at J, with 17 bases in the middle. Germline loops: CDR1 MNHEY, CDR2 SMNVEV (reference sequence). CDR3 residues: CASRKRETQSDTQYF. As DNA, the CDR3 is TGTGCCAGCAGGAAACGGGAAACTCAATCAGATACGCAGTATTTT.

The chain has TRBV5-1 and TRBJ2-3; D might be TRBD1 (6 bases). The CDR3 is made up of 16 amino acids. Germline values: CDR1 SGHRS, CDR2 YFSETQ. Trimming removed 0 bases from V and 3 bases from J, with 14 bases in between. Here the CDR3 DNA reads TGCGCCAGCAGCTTGGCCGACCGAAGGGGGACAGATACGCAGTATTTT. It specifies CASSLADRRGTDTQYF.

In its sample, this clone was seen once. This chain uses TRBV7-9 with TRBJ2-5; D may be TRBD1 (6 bases). CDR1 and CDR2 (germline): SEHNR, FQNEAQ (reference sequence). CDR3 length: 14 amino acids. V was pared by 4 bases and J by 5 bases, with 14 bases between. The CDR3 loop reads CASSSRQEGETQYF. The CDR3 region has the DNA TGTGCCAGCAGCTCCCGACAGGAAGGGGAGACCCAGTACTTC.

The chain employs TRBV7-6 and TRBJ2-1; 9 bases agree with TRBD2. CDR1 is SGHVS, CDR2 FNYEAQ, per germline. V lost 1 base to trimming and J lost 10 bases; unmatched junction nucleotides: 11. The CDR3 has 16 residues. As DNA, the CDR3 is TGTGCCAGCAGCTTAGAAACCCCAACCGCGGGAGGGGAGCAGTTCTTC. It yields the protein CASSLETPTAGGEQFF.

This clone was observed a single time. The chain carries TRBV5-1 and TRBJ2-2, with D possibly matching TRBD1 (6 bases). CDR3 size: 15 residues. V shed 4 bases and J shed 2 bases, with 12 bases lying between them. Germline-derived CDR1 and CDR2 are SGHRS and YFSETQ. The CDR3 sequence is CASSKDRQNTGELFF. In DNA form, the CDR3 reads TGCGCCAGCAGCAAGGACAGACAAAACACCGGGGAGCTGTTTTTT. Full variable domain (missing parts from reference TRBV5-1 and TRBJ2-2): KAGVTQTPRYLIKTRGQQVTLSCSPISGHRSVSWYQQTPGQGLQFLFEYFSETQRNKGNFPGRFSGRQFSNSRSEMNVSTLELGDSALYLCASSKDRQNTGELFFGEGSRLTVL.

The sample holds a few counts of this clone. This rearrangement joins TRBV7-2 to TRBJ2-1, with 9 bases matching TRBD2. The CDR3 totals 16 residues. J lost 5 bases, V lost 0 bases, and 5 bases had no gene match. Germline V CDR1 and CDR2: SGHTA, FQGNSA. This chain's CDR3 is CASSLALSSGNNEQFF. CDR3 bases: TGTGCCAGCAGCTTAGCGCTTTCTAGCGGGAACAATGAGCAGTTCTTC.

The chain has TRBV19 and TRBJ1-1; 8 bases are shared with TRBD1. V was pared by 5 bases and J by 7 bases, with 9 bases of the junction left unmatched. Germline CDR1 reads LNHDA; CDR2 reads SQIVND (reference sequence). The CDR3 is 14 amino acids. CDR3 amino acids: CASSEDRVKVEAFF. In DNA form, the CDR3 reads TGTGCCAGTAGTGAGGACAGGGTAAAGGTTGAAGCTTTCTTT. The whole variable domain, remainder taken from reference TRBV19 and TRBJ1-1, is DGGITQSPKYLFRKEGQNVTLSCEQNLNHDAMYWYRQDPGQGLRLIYYSQIVNDFQKGDIAEGYSVSREKKESFPLTVTSAQKNPTAFYLCASSEDRVKVEAFFGQGTRLTVV.

This chain connects TRBV6-1 to TRBJ2-3; TRBD2 matches at 7 bases. CDR1 MNHNS and CDR2 SASEGT come from the germline V gene. The V and J ends lost 6 bases and 3 bases, in that order; junction bases with no gene match: 6. The CDR3 covers 14 residues. CDR3 bases: TGTGCCAGCAGGGAGGGAGGGGCTACAGATACGCAGTATTTT. Protein sequence: CASREGGATDTQYF.

The V call is TRBV5-1, the J call TRBJ1-2; 7 positions agree with TRBD1. V gave up 0 bases and J gave up 4 bases; unmatched junction bases: 6. Germline lookup yields CDR1 SGHRS and CDR2 YFSETQ. The CDR3 loop spans 15 amino acids. CDR3 region: CASSLAGQTSYGYTF. The CDR3 bases are TGCGCCAGCAGCTTGGCGGGACAGACCTCCTATGGCTACACCTTC.

The chain recombines TRBV2 with TRBJ1-2; a weak D match, TRBD1 (5 bases). Trimming cost V 1 base and J 6 bases, with 12 bases left between them. Looked up from germline, CDR1 is SNHLY and CDR2 is FYNNEI. The CDR3 sequence is 14 residues long. The CDR3 loop reads CASSEVRVANGYTF. CDR3 coding DNA: TGTGCCAGCAGTGAAGTCAGGGTGGCTAATGGCTACACCTTC.

The V call is TRBV10-3, the J call TRBJ2-1; D is ambiguous. V shed 8 bases and J shed 7 bases, with 9 bases lying between them. The CDR3 sequence is 11 residues long. CDR1 and CDR2 (germline): ENHRY, SYGVKD. The CDR3 spells CAISLRNEQFF. CDR3 sequence (DNA): TGTGCCATCTCCCTTCGGAATGAGCAGTTCTTC.

The gene calls are TRBV11-3 and TRBJ1-1, with D unresolved. Per the germline V gene, CDR1 is SGHNT and CDR2 is YENEEA. The CDR3 totals 13 residues. V was trimmed by 3 bases and J by 1 base, leaving 6 bases between them. The CDR3 coding sequence is TGTGCCAGCAGCTTGGGAGCGAACACTGAAGCTTTCTTT. Its translation is CASSLGANTEAFF.

This clone occurred once. The chain couples TRBV7-6 to TRBJ2-7; TRBD2 is a possible D gene (6 bases). The germline V gene has CDR1 SGHVS and CDR2 FNYEAQ. V gave up 4 bases and J gave up 1 base, with 11 bases separating them. CDR3 length: 14 residues. The CDR3 DNA is TGTGCCAGCAGCTCGGGACTCAAATCCTACGAGCAGTACTTC. Translation gives CASSSGLKSYEQYF.